The present entry profiles one TCR beta chain with its context. Its antigen is not known. The data were produced by immunoSEQ multiplex PCR, yet TCRdb's version contains in-frame clones alone and is incomplete. The repertoire holds about 25,000 clones, with roughly 80% as singletons. The CDR3 consists of 17 residues. Germline V gene sequence: CDR1 LGHNA, CDR2 YSLEER. V dropped 0 bases and J dropped 4; count of bases not matched to a gene: 6. This entry comes from a study of T cells in narcolepsy. Points from the study as a whole: Blood of same and different patients, but not healthy controls, reportedly held recurring autoreactive clonotypes. Same-patient CSF and blood CD4+ T cell clonotypes included HCRT-specific and TRIB2-specific autoreactive ones.

The sequence was collected from a human donor with narcolepsy. Sample: CD45RA- memory CD4+ T cells from PBMCs. The gene calls are TRBV4-3 and TRBJ2-1, with 10 bases matching TRBD2. The CDR3 loop is CASSQDSGSGGYNEQFF. The CDR3, as DNA: TGCGCCAGCAGCCAAGATAGTGGTAGCGGGGGGTACAATGAGCAGTTCTTC.